This is a list of T cell receptor beta chains from one sample in a study of technical replicates of blood from a handful of donors. Measured with immunoSEQ multiplex PCR; TCRdb has only the in-frame clones, and not every one. The sample lists tens of thousands of clones; 75% to 90% were seen once. The sequenced material came from PBMCs. Receptors originate from a human donor in good health. Some clones in this sample may be carry-over from other donors' samples. CDR3s include the opening cysteine and the closing phenylalanine or tryptophan. Clone size is not always given. Where it is, it says once, few, many or a class for expanded clones.

TRBJ1-1	-	TRBV14	CASSPRTGWYNTEAFF
TRBJ1-4	-	TRBV29-1	CSVSSAQGKKLFF
TRBJ1-2	-	TRBV6-1	CASSIQGGPNYGYTF
TRBJ1-3	-	TRBV6-5	CASSYEGSGNTIYF
TRBJ2-4	-	TRBV14	CASSQGAGGAKNIQYF
TRBJ2-7	-	TRBV4-1	CASSEAGGQALGEQYF
TRBJ1-5	-	TRBV30	CAKQGNQPQHF
TRBJ1-1	once	TRBV4-1	CASSQEQGAIAEAFF
TRBJ2-7	-	TRBV6-5	CASSYNGQGTYEQYF
TRBJ1-1	-	TRBV27	CASSLTGGTMNTEAFF
TRBJ1-5	once	TRBV29-1	CSVVDRVDQPQHF
TRBJ1-2	-	TRBV18	CASSRGSSYGYTF
TRBJ2-7	few	TRBV25-1	CASSESLMGGYEQYF
TRBJ1-4	few	TRBV20-1	CSAQEEEKLFF
TRBJ2-3	-	TRBV20-1	CSGTDKDTQYF
TRBJ1-3	-	TRBV5-1	CASSLGQSSGNTIYF
TRBJ1-2	-	TRBV30	CAGGGGNYGYTF
TRBJ2-7	-	TRBV7-8	CASSPPYEQYF
TRBJ2-3	-	TRBV7-2	CASSLAGTSGSLAQYF
TRBJ1-4	-	TRBV7-9	CASSLGTGYEKLFF
TRBJ2-7	-	TRBV5-1	CASSSSTGKSYEQYF
TRBJ2-4	-	TRBV7-2	CASSSTGGIGIQYF
TRBJ2-3	-	TRBV11-2	CASSLGDRGPDTQYF
TRBJ1-1	-	TRBV29-1	CSGADATEAFF
TRBJ1-6	few	TRBV7-9	CASSEGTGATNSPLHF
TRBJ1-2	-	TRBV29-1	CSVSDRGGYTF
TRBJ2-4	-	TRBV7-8	CASRYISGGPEIQYF
TRBJ2-3	-	TRBV11-2	CASSLLAGGFSTDTQYF
TRBJ2-1	-	TRBV29-1	CSVDSAGAVNEQFF
TRBJ2-3	-	TRBV7-2	CASSSLSGTDTQYF
TRBJ2-7	-	TRBV12-5	CASGGQYYEQYF
TRBJ2-1	-	TRBV7-8	CASSLAGLHNEQFF
TRBJ2-7	once	TRBV27	CASSRGGGEQYF
TRBJ2-1	-	TRBV19	CASSIRGGIKLEEYNEQFF
TRBJ1-1	few	TRBV7-9	CASSLGDRATEAFF
TRBJ1-6	few	TRBV7-9	CASQEDYNSPLHF
TRBJ1-1	-	TRBV19	CATKLQGNTEAFF
TRBJ2-3	-	TRBV11-2	CASRDSRTDTQYF
TRBJ2-1	-	TRBV9	CASSSTGVPDNEQFF
TRBJ1-4	-	TRBV9	CASSPTERDRKEKLFF
TRBJ2-2	-	TRBV7-3	CASSLSTESGELFF
TRBJ2-1	-	TRBV29-1	CSVEVQGEDEQFF